These 26 T cell receptor beta chains came from one sample sequenced in a study of shared clonotypes between healthy human individuals. Clones were sequenced by immunoSEQ multiplex PCR, and TCRdb holds only the in-frame ones, with some missing. Of millions of clones in the sample, roughly 94% are singletons; the top ten hold 0.13%. The sample consisted of naive CD4+ T cells sorted from blood. The subset here: CD45RA+ positively selected. Source of these receptors: a man in his late teens or twenties in good health.

The gene calls are TRBV6-1 and TRBJ2-1, with D tentatively TRBD2 (6 bases). Trimming removed 6 bases at V and 3 bases at J, with 12 bases between. CDR1 and CDR2 (germline): MNHNS, SASEGT. CDR3 length: 14 residues. In DNA form, the CDR3 reads TGTGCCAGCAGGACTAGTTCCCGCTACAATGAGCAGTTCTTC. Protein: CASRTSSRYNEQFF.

The V and J genes are TRBV19 and TRBJ1-1, with 10 bases that match TRBD1. Germline CDR1 and CDR2: LNHDA and SQIVND (reference sequence). V shed 3 bases and J 3 bases; nucleotides not matched to a gene: 7. The CDR3 consists of 16 residues. The CDR3 loop is CASSIGDRGIYTEAFF. The CDR3 DNA is TGTGCCAGTAGTATTGGGGACAGGGGCATTTACACTGAAGCTTTCTTT.

The chain links TRBV30 to TRBJ1-2, with TRBD1 identical over 10 bases. After removal of 1 base from V and 8 bases from J, the junction contained 7 bases not matched to a gene. The CDR3 totals 14 residues. Germline V lookup: CDR1 GTSNPN, CDR2 SVGIG (reference sequence). CDR3 DNA sequence: TGTGCCTGGAGTGCCTGGGACAGGGGACCCGGCTACACCTTC. Translating gives CAWSAWDRGPGYTF.

Written as DNA, the CDR3 is TGCGCCAGCAGTTATGACGGGACTTCATACAATGAGCAGTTCTTC. The encoded protein is CASSYDGTSYNEQFF. The J gene is TRBJ2-1, the V gene TRBV5-1; D possibly corresponds to TRBD2 (6 bases). The germline V gene has CDR1 SGHRS and CDR2 YFSETQ. The CDR3 totals 15 residues. The ends were cut back, 5 bases at V and 4 bases at J, with 16 bases in the middle.

This clone was seen a single time. The genes are TRBV10-3 and TRBJ2-4, with D unresolved. CDR3 size: 14 residues. V lost 2 bases, J lost 6 bases, and 11 bases lay in between. Germline V CDR1 and CDR2: ENHRY, SYGVKD. The CDR3 DNA follows: TGTGCCATCAGTGAGGGCCCCAGAGGAAACATTCAGTACTTC. Translated: CAISEGPRGNIQYF.

This clone has a single count. The chain joins TRBV11-3 to TRBJ2-1, with D possibly TRBD2 on 6 matching bases. Trimming pared 3 bases from V and 7 bases from J, leaving 10 bases between. Germline V gene sequence: CDR1 SGHNT, CDR2 YENEEA. The CDR3 is 13 residues long. The CDR3 protein is CASSFGGKNEQFF. The CDR3 region has the DNA TGTGCCAGCAGCTTTGGCGGGAAGAATGAGCAGTTCTTC.

This clone has only one observation. This chain links TRBV4-1 with TRBJ2-7, with D tentatively TRBD2 (6 bases). Trimming removed 4 bases at V and 4 bases at J, with 23 bases between. CDR1 and CDR2 from the germline V gene are MGHRA and YSYEKL. The CDR3 contains 17 residues. CDR3 sequence: CASSLFFGQPRGYEQYF. In nucleotides, the CDR3 is TGCGCCAGCAGCCTATTTTTCGGGCAGCCGCGGGGATACGAGCAGTACTTC.

About this clone itself: Other DNA sequences of this sample code for an identical CDR3. The chain uses TRBV25-1 and TRBJ2-3; D might be TRBD2 (5 bases). The V and J ends lost 0 bases and 1 base respectively, with 8 bases between them. The CDR3 runs to 15 residues. Germline CDR1 is MGHDK and CDR2 is SYGVNS. The CDR3 loop is CASSEYRGGTDTQYF. CDR3 sequence (DNA): TGTGCCAGCAGTGAATATCGGGGAGGCACAGATACGCAGTATTTT.

The chain carries TRBV5-6 and TRBJ2-7; 10 nucleotides match TRBD2. Germline V gene lookup returns CDR1 SGHDT and CDR2 YYEEEE. The length of the CDR3 is 15 residues. V was clipped by 3 bases and J by 2 bases; unmatched bases: 5. CDR3 nucleotide sequence: TGTGCCAGCAGCTCCCTAGCGGGAGCGCCCTACGAGCAGTACTTC. Amino acids: CASSSLAGAPYEQYF.

The rearrangement uses TRBV5-1 and TRBJ2-1; 9 nucleotides align to TRBD2. The ends lost 4 bases at V and 5 bases at J; junction bases unmatched: 7. The CDR3 contains 15 residues. CDR1 and CDR2 (germline): SGHRS, YFSETQ. CDR3 DNA sequence: TGCGCCAGCAGCCGCAGCGGGAGGCACGACAATGAGCAGTTCTTC. Translating it yields CASSRSGRHDNEQFF.

The CDR3 reads CASSLENLGTDTQYF. The CDR3 DNA sequence: TGTGCCAGCAGCTTAGAGAATTTGGGTACAGATACGCAGTATTTT. This chain joins TRBV13 and TRBJ2-3; no clear D gene. The V end was cut by 1 base, the J end by 3 bases, with 11 bases between. The CDR3 runs to 15 residues. The V gene's germline CDR1 is PRHDT and CDR2 FYEKMQ (reference sequence).

V is TRBV27 and J is TRBJ2-6; D is uncertain. The CDR3 covers 17 residues. Trimming removed 3 bases from V and 2 bases from J, with 14 bases in between. Germline V gene data show CDR1 as MNHEY and CDR2 as SMNVEV (reference sequence). CDR3 amino acids: CASSLSGTVAGANVLTF. For the CDR3, the DNA is TGTGCCAGCAGTTTGTCCGGTACCGTGGCTGGGGCCAACGTCCTGACTTTC.

This chain connects TRBV2 to TRBJ1-6, with D possibly matching TRBD1 (5 bases). The germline CDR1 and CDR2 sequences are SNHLY and FYNNEI. The CDR3 has 16 residues. V was pared by 6 bases and J by 7 bases, with 19 bases between. The CDR3 DNA reads TGTGCCAGCAGAGAGGGATTGGGACCGAGAAATTCACCCCTCCACTTT. Encoded protein: CASREGLGPRNSPLHF.

The genes are TRBV2 and TRBJ2-1; TRBD1 agrees at 7 bases. In germline, CDR1 is SNHLY, CDR2 FYNNEI. The V segment lost 2 bases and the J segment 9 bases; nucleotides outside the gene matches: 4. The CDR3 totals 13 residues. The CDR3 DNA is TGTGCCAGCAGTGAAAGGGGGCTCGGTGAGCAGTTCTTC. Amino acids: CASSERGLGEQFF.

This clone was seen more than once but under ten times. Other nucleotide sequences in the sample specify the same CDR3. The chain links TRBV27 to TRBJ1-2; D not certain. Trimming shortened V by 8 bases and J by 0 bases, and 7 bases separated the two germline ends. Germline V CDR1 and CDR2: MNHEY, SMNVEV (reference sequence). This CDR3 is 12 amino acids long. In DNA form, the CDR3 reads TGTGCCAGCTCAACAGCTAACTATGGCTACACCTTC. Protein product: CASSTANYGYTF.

About this clone: Other DNA sequences in the sample encode the same CDR3. The chain is built from TRBV7-2 and TRBJ2-4; no definite D call. V shed 1 base and J shed 0 bases, with 4 bases lying between them. CDR3 size: 14 residues. Germline V CDR1 and CDR2: SGHTA, FQGNSA. The CDR3 loop is CASSLGVAKNIQYF. The CDR3 coding sequence is TGTGCCAGCAGCTTAGGGGTAGCCAAAAACATTCAGTACTTC. The variable domain in full, completed from reference TRBV7-2 and TRBJ2-4, reads GAGVSQSPSNKVTEKGKDVELRCDPISGHTALYWYRQSLGQGLEFLIYFQGNSAPDKSGLPSDRFSAERTGGSVSTLTIQRTQQEDSAVYLCASSLGVAKNIQYFGAGTRLSVL.

The J gene is TRBJ1-2, the V gene TRBV30; D not certain. Germline CDR1 and CDR2: GTSNPN and SVGIG (reference sequence). The germline V and J ends were trimmed by 2 bases and 6 bases, with 10 bases remaining between them. The CDR3 sequence is 12 residues long. This chain's CDR3 is CAWSLRRDGYTF. The DNA of the CDR3 is TGTGCCTGGAGTCTCAGGCGTGATGGCTACACCTTC.

The V gene is TRBV6-5, the J gene TRBJ1-6, with D perhaps TRBD1 (6 bases). Per the germline V gene, CDR1 is MNHEY and CDR2 is SVGAGI. CDR3 length: 16 amino acids. V dropped 0 bases and J dropped 7 bases, with 13 bases sitting between them. CDR3 sequence: CASSYSTGSRNSPLHF. The CDR3 bases are TGTGCCAGCAGTTACTCCACAGGGAGTCGCAATTCACCCCTCCACTTT.

This chain joins TRBV2 and TRBJ1-3; a weak D match, TRBD1 (5 bases). The CDR3 length is 16 residues. CDR1 is SNHLY and CDR2 is FYNNEI in the germline V gene. Trimming left V 8 bases short and J 0 bases short, with 17 bases between. In nucleotides, the CDR3 is TGTGCCAGCGTCGTTGCGGGGGACGGCTCTGGAAACACCATATATTTT. Its protein is CASVVAGDGSGNTIYF. The full variable domain, with the rest looked up from reference TRBV2 and TRBJ1-3, is EPEVTQTPSHQVTQMGQEVILRCVPISNHLYFYWYRQILGQKVEFLVSFYNNEISEKSEIFDDQFSVERPDGSNFTLKIRSTKLEDSAMYFCASVVAGDGSGNTIYFGEGSWLTVV.

The chain links TRBV27 to TRBJ2-7; D remains ambiguous. This CDR3 contains 13 residues. V was pared by 3 bases and J by 3 bases, with 9 bases between. Germline-derived CDR1 and CDR2 are MNHEY and SMNVEV (reference sequence). The CDR3 nucleotides read TGTGCCAGCAGTTTGAAGCCCAACTACGAGCAGTACTTC. Its protein is CASSLKPNYEQYF.

The chain links TRBV9 to TRBJ1-4; D unclear. Germline loops: CDR1 SGDLS, CDR2 YYNGEE. This CDR3 has 15 amino acids. Trimming pared 0 bases from V and 8 bases from J, leaving 14 bases between. CDR3: CASSVAGGPIEKLFF. CDR3 DNA sequence: TGTGCCAGCAGCGTAGCTGGCGGACCAATAGAAAAACTGTTTTTT.

Here the CDR3 reads CASSLARGRTNEKLFF. CDR3 bases: TGTGCCAGCAGCTTGGCTCGGGGTAGGACTAATGAAAAACTGTTTTTT. V and J are TRBV5-5 and TRBJ1-4, with D unresolved. Germline CDR1 is SGHKS and CDR2 is YYEKEE (reference sequence). Between the trimmed V and J ends, which lost 0 bases and 2 bases, there was a span of 11 bases. This CDR3 region has 16 residues.

This chain's CDR3 is CASSDPGTWYGYTF. As DNA, the CDR3 is TGTGCCAGCAGTGACCCGGGGACTTGGTATGGCTACACCTTC. This chain connects TRBV6-4 to TRBJ1-2; possibly TRBD1 for D (5 bases). This CDR3 has 14 amino acids. The ends were cut back, 2 bases at V and 5 bases at J, with 12 bases in the middle. The V gene's germline CDR1 is MRHNA and CDR2 SNTAGT.

The genes are TRBV28 and TRBJ2-3; TRBD2 matches at 7 bases. Germline CDR1 MDHEN, CDR2 SYDVKM. With V trimmed by 2 bases and J by 5 bases, 4 bases remained unmatched. This CDR3 is built from 14 residues. CDR3 sequence: CASSLQTSQDTQYF. The CDR3 nucleotides are TGTGCCAGCAGTTTACAGACTAGCCAAGATACGCAGTATTTT. Filled out from reference TRBV28 and TRBJ2-3, the complete variable domain reads DVKVTQSSRYLVKRTGEKVFLECVQDMDHENMFWYRQDPGLGLRLIYFSYDVKMKEKGDIPEGYSVSREKKERFSLILESASTNQTSMYLCASSLQTSQDTQYFGPGTRLTVL.

This clone has more than one count but fewer than ten. Written as DNA, the CDR3 is TGTGCCAGCAGACTATCCAGTTCCGGGAGGGTATCACCCCTCCACTTT. Translating it yields CASRLSSSGRVSPLHF. The chain recombines TRBV2 with TRBJ1-6; no clear D gene. This CDR3 has 16 residues. V shed 6 bases and J shed 10 bases, with 22 bases lying between them. Germline CDR1 and CDR2: SNHLY and FYNNEI. Full variable domain (remainder filled in from reference TRBV2 and TRBJ1-6): EPEVTQTPSHQVTQMGQEVILRCVPISNHLYFYWYRQILGQKVEFLVSFYNNEISEKSEIFDDQFSVERPDGSNFTLKIRSTKLEDSAMYFCASRLSSSGRVSPLHFGNGTRLTVT.

The chain carries TRBV6-6 and TRBJ2-7, with D possibly matching TRBD2 (6 bases). Trimming took 4 bases from V and 0 from J, leaving 13 bases between them. The CDR3 has 15 amino acids. The germline gives CDR1 MNHNY, CDR2 SVGAGI (reference sequence). The CDR3 protein is CASSSPGGNSYEQYF. The DNA of the CDR3 is TGTGCCAGCAGTTCCCCCGGCGGGAACTCCTACGAGCAGTACTTC.